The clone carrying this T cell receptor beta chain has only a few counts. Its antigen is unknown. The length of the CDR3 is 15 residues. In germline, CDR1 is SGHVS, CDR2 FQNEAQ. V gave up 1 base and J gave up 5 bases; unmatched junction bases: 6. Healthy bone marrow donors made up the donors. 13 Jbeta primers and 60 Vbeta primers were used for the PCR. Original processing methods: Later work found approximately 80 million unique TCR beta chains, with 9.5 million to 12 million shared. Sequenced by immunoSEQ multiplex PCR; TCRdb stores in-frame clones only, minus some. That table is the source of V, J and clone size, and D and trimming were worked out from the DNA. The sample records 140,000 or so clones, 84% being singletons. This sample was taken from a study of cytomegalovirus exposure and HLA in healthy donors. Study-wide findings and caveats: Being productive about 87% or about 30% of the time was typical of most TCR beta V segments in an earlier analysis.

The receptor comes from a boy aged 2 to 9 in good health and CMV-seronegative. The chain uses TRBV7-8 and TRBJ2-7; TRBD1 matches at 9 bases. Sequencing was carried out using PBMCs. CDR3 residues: CASSLGGRQGDEQYF. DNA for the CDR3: TGTGCCAGCAGCTTAGGGGGAAGACAGGGGGACGAGCAGTACTTC.